By its share, the clone carrying this T cell receptor beta chain is large. The target antigen is unknown. This sample was taken from a study of cytotoxic CD8 clonotypes in ibrutinib-treated CLL. For the study at large: Following treatment for a median around twelve months, range 6 to 36, response samples were then taken. Regarding the study as a whole: Under treatment, the uncommon public clonotypes either contracted or remained stable. Rising at ibrutinib response, clonality subsequently fell back toward baseline at progression.

With sequencing, the targeted depth ranged from 1 in 200,000 to 1 in 1 million T cells. TCRdb's table, derived via immunoSEQ multiplex PCR, lists solely in-frame clones and lacks some. The repertoire includes approximately 90,000 clones, 75% to 80% of them detected once, and 20% to 25% sits in the top ten. This TCR was sampled from a human donor with chronic lymphocytic leukemia. The sample in question was PBMCs, obtained after 24 months of ibrutinib treatment.

In DNA form, the CDR3 reads TGTGCCAGCAGCTTGGGCAGGGGCTATGAGACCCAGTACTTC. This sequence encodes CASSLGRGYETQYF. The rearrangement uses TRBV5-6 and TRBJ2-5; D possibly corresponds to TRBD1 (6 bases). CDR3 length: 14 amino acids. V lost 0 bases and J 5 bases, leaving 11 bases between the germline ends. The germline CDR1 and CDR2 sequences are SGHDT and YYEEEE.